The 15 T cell receptor beta chains in this list originate from one sample, sequenced in a study of shared clonotypes between healthy human individuals (dated by TCRdb to the early 2020s). CD8 naive samples were CD45RO-negative cells positively selected for CCR7, giving a CD45RA+CCR7+ population that excluded TemRA cells. Library creation used the immunoSEQ multiplex PCR assay. TCRdb carries this immuneACCESS record with in-frame sequences only. Its versions omit some clonotypes, under half of them owing to an unresolved V gene in the studies checked, with the rest unexplained. Recorded for this sample are some 2,100,000 clones; roughly 91% of them occurred a single time. Jointly, the top ten make up roughly 1.7% of the sample. The sequenced sample was naive CD8+ T cells from PBMCs. The label giving this sample's cell subset or site can be read as: CD45RA+CCR7+. These receptors originate from a man between 18 and 29 years old in good health. Some clones in this sample may be carry-over from other donors' samples.

The chain combines TRBV6-6 with TRBJ2-2, with D unclear. Germline loops: CDR1 MNHNY, CDR2 SVGAGI (reference sequence). The CDR3 has 12 amino acids. V was pared by 6 bases and J by 9 bases, with 11 bases between. Here the CDR3 DNA reads TGTGCCAGCAGACAAGACTGGAGGGAGCTGTTTTTT. It specifies CASRQDWRELFF.

J is TRBJ1-1 and V is TRBV19; maybe TRBD1 (6 bases). This CDR3 is 14 amino acids long. The V end lost 5 bases, the J end lost 1 base, and 11 bases lay between the germline ends. Looked up from germline, CDR1 is LNHDA and CDR2 is SQIVND (reference sequence). As DNA, the CDR3 is TGTGCCAGTAGTTGGGGGACACCGAACACTGAAGCTTTCTTT. It specifies CASSWGTPNTEAFF.

This CDR3 reads CASSLLGTDTEAFF. DNA of the CDR3: TGTGCCAGCAGTTTACTGGGAACGGACACTGAAGCTTTCTTT. V usage is TRBV28 and J usage is TRBJ1-1; unclear D gene. Looked up from germline, CDR1 is MDHEN and CDR2 is SYDVKM. The V gene lost 2 bases and the J gene lost 3 bases, with 10 bases spanning the gap. The CDR3 has 14 amino acids.

The chain carries TRBV13 and TRBJ2-3; 9 bases line up with TRBD2. CDR1 and CDR2 from the germline V gene are PRHDT and FYEKMQ (reference sequence). The CDR3 is 16 amino acids. Unmatched junction bases numbered 10, after V lost 5 bases and J lost 4 bases. The CDR3 DNA reads as TGTGCCAGCAGCACCAAGCGGGAGGTGAGCGCAGATACGCAGTATTTT. It yields the protein CASSTKREVSADTQYF.

The chain has TRBV19 and TRBJ1-5, with TRBD1 as a possible D gene (5 bases). The CDR3 extends over 14 amino acids. Trimming cost V 6 bases and J 5 bases, with 14 bases left between them. Germline CDR1 is LNHDA and CDR2 is SQIVND (reference sequence). This CDR3 reads CASRVRDSYQPQHF. CDR3 sequence (DNA): TGTGCCAGTAGAGTGCGGGACTCCTATCAGCCCCAGCATTTT.

This clone turned up a few times. This chain connects TRBV7-9 to TRBJ1-1; possible D gene TRBD1, 5 bases. In germline, CDR1 is SEHNR, CDR2 FQNEAQ (reference sequence). The CDR3 spans 12 residues. V lost 5 bases and J 5 bases, leaving 9 bases between the germline ends. The CDR3 DNA reads TGTGCCAGCAGCCACACAGGAACTGAAGCTTTCTTT. It encodes CASSHTGTEAFF.

V gene TRBV28 combines with J gene TRBJ2-7; D is possibly TRBD1 (6 bases). This CDR3 spans 14 amino acids. V was pared by 2 bases and J by 4 bases, with 12 bases between. Germline V gives CDR1 MDHEN, CDR2 SYDVKM. The CDR3 coding sequence is TGTGCCAGCAGTTTACAGGGGTATAATTACGAGCAGTACTTC. This sequence encodes CASSLQGYNYEQYF.

The V gene is TRBV18, the J gene TRBJ1-5; the match to TRBD1 covers 10 bases. V lost 6 bases and J lost 3; bases outside the gene matches: 8. Germline V gene sequence: CDR1 KGHSH, CDR2 LQKENI. The CDR3 consists of 16 residues. The CDR3 DNA is TGTGCCAGCTCTCCCCGGGACAGGGGACCCAATCAGCCCCAGCATTTT. Amino acids: CASSPRDRGPNQPQHF.

This clone was seen a handful of times. The V and J genes are TRBV27 and TRBJ1-2; 8 bases agree with TRBD1. V lost 5 bases and J lost 7; bases outside the gene matches: 9. There are 14 residues in the CDR3. In germline, CDR1 is MNHEY, CDR2 SMNVEV (reference sequence). CDR3 nucleotide sequence: TGTGCCAGCAGTGCCAGGACAGGGCAAAGTGGCTACACCTTC. Its translation: CASSARTGQSGYTF.

The CDR3 DNA follows: TGTGCCAGCTCACCCTGGAGTAGCGGGACCCCCTACGAGCAGTACTTC. Translating gives CASSPWSSGTPYEQYF. V gene TRBV18 combines with J gene TRBJ2-7; TRBD2 aligns across 8 bases. CDR1 and CDR2 from the germline V gene are KGHSH and LQKENI. V trimming: 3 bases; J trimming: 2 bases; junction bases outside the gene matches: 9. The CDR3 totals 16 residues.

For this clone: The same CDR3 also results from other DNA sequences found in this sample. The rearrangement links TRBV9 to TRBJ2-7, with 7 bases fitting TRBD1. Per germline, CDR1 SGDLS and CDR2 YYNGEE. V lost 4 bases to trimming and J lost 2 bases; unmatched junction nucleotides: 9. This CDR3 is 15 amino acids long. CDR3 residues: CASSPRAGGTYEQYF. In nucleotides, the CDR3 is TGTGCCAGCAGCCCCAGAGCAGGGGGAACCTACGAGCAGTACTTC.

V and J are TRBV4-3 and TRBJ2-2, with a weak D call TRBD2 (5 bases). The CDR3 sequence is 15 residues long. Germline lookup yields CDR1 LGHNA and CDR2 YSLEER. The ends were cut back, 3 bases at V and 1 base at J, with 9 bases in the middle. In DNA, the CDR3 is TGCGCCAGCAGCCAGACACTAGTGAACACCGGGGAGCTGTTTTTT. Translating it yields CASSQTLVNTGELFF.

This chain uses TRBV27 with TRBJ2-1; TRBD2 matches 9 bases. This CDR3 spans 16 amino acids. Germline V gives CDR1 MNHEY, CDR2 SMNVEV (reference sequence). V lost 8 bases to trimming and J lost 8 bases; unmatched junction nucleotides: 16. The CDR3 DNA is TGTGCCAGCGCTCATTTAGGGCCTAGCGGGATCGATGAGCAGTTCTTC. It yields the protein CASAHLGPSGIDEQFF.

CDR3 DNA: TGTGCCAGCAGCTTAGGGCGCCCCACAGATACGCAGTATTTT. It yields the protein CASSLGRPTDTQYF. The chain couples TRBV11-2 to TRBJ2-3; D uncertain. Germline-derived CDR1 and CDR2 are SGHAT and FQNNGV. This CDR3 is built from 14 residues. With 1 base removed from V and 2 bases from J, the gap between germline ends came to 7 bases.

This chain uses TRBV6-5 with TRBJ2-2, with a tentative D call TRBD1 (6 bases). This CDR3 is 16 amino acids long. From germline, CDR1 is MNHEY and CDR2 SVGAGI. Trimming stripped 3 bases from V and 3 bases from J, with 14 bases between. CDR3 in amino acids: CASSYPGAQDTGELFF. The CDR3 nucleotides are TGTGCCAGCAGTTATCCAGGGGCCCAAGACACCGGGGAGCTGTTTTTT.